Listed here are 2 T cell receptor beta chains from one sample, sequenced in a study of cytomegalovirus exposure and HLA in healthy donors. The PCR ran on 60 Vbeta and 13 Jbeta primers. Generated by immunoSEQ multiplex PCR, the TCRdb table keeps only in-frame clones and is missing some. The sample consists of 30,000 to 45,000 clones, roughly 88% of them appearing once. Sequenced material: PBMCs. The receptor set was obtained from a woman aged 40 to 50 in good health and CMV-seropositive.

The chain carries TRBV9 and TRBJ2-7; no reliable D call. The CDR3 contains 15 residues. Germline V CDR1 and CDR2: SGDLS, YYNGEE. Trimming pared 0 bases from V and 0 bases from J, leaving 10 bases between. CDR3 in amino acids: CASSVGRDSSYEQYF. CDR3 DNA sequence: TGTGCCAGCAGCGTAGGTCGCGATAGCTCCTACGAGCAGTACTTC.

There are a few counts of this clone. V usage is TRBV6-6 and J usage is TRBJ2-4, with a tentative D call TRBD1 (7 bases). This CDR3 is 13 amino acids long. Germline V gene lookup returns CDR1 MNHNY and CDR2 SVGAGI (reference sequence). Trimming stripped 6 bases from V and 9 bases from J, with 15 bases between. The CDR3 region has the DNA TGTGCCAGCAGCCAGGGGGGTCGGGGCATTCAGTACTTC. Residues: CASSQGGRGIQYF.